The source of this TCR beta chain is a study of T cells in Graves' hyperthyroidism and ophthalmopathy (dated by TCRdb to 2018 to 2020). In terms of the full investigation: Peripheral blood was collected at initial diagnosis, before any treatment. TCR V-J signatures able to tell the groups apart were searched for in a discovery cohort of about a hundred patients, of whom over 40 had Graves' ophthalmopathy and roughly 57 had stable Graves' hyperthyroidism. An independent validation cohort of around 20 hyperthyroidism patients and about 15 patients who later progressed to ophthalmopathy tested prospective prediction of ophthalmopathy. The 85 to 100 discovery patients were divided at random into training and test sets in a 7:3 ratio. In addition, the study compared T-cell repertoires in thyroid tissue and in blood from roughly six Graves' hyperthyroidism patients. Once sampling was done, hyperthyroidism patients were given methimazole at a starting dose of 30 mg daily, whereas ophthalmopathy patients were given high-dose intravenous methylprednisolone. TCR Vbeta CDR3 sequencing of 135 peripheral blood samples (over 40 ophthalmopathy, about 74 hyperthyroidism and approximately 17 progressor patients) is reported in the paper.

The CDR3 sequence holds 15 residues, the cysteine and phenylalanine included. Just the 45-base CDR3 DNA is kept, in frame starting at base 1. V loses 4 bases of germline sequence and J loses 0 bases, and the interval between the two ends is 10 bases. Overall results and qualifications from the work: In validation, the model predicted progression to ophthalmopathy with approximately 69% sensitivity and 72% to 75% specificity, a median of about 6 months before onset. Sample size was not statistically predetermined, and investigators were not blinded to group allocation. Blood samples also contained most of the expanded thyroid clonotypes (frequency above 0.001), which suggests that blood repertoires may reflect thyroid immune responses. Ophthalmopathy was separated from stable hyperthyroidism by a 13 V-J signature model, with over 85% sensitivity and about 81% specificity obtained in cross-validation and 80%/75% obtained in testing.

Hyperthyroidism patients were newly diagnosed, with disease duration under 2 months, and aged 18 to 65 years. Any patient with an uncontrolled infection, another autoimmune disease, pregnancy or lactation was excluded. Clinical symptoms, serum thyroxine and TRAb, thyroid ultrasound, and orbital computed tomography formed the basis for the diagnoses. Blood from progressor patients was drawn when they were first diagnosed with hyperthyroidism, before any ophthalmopathy symptoms appeared. Ficoll-Paque density gradient centrifugation was used to isolate PBMCs from approximately 10 ml of fresh peripheral blood. Progressor patients were first diagnosed with Graves' hyperthyroidism and then developed ophthalmopathy during follow-up. Trizol reagent was used to extract total RNA, and RNA quality was then checked on an Agilent 2100 Bioanalyzer. This clonotype was found a few times. The specificity of this receptor is unknown. There are no base qualities to consult, and no much larger clone falls within one base.

Amplification of TCR beta CDR3 regions was carried out from RNA transcripts. The TCR CDR3 was subjected to a first round of RT-PCR using the HTBI primer set and the Qiagen OneStep RT-PCR kit. The libraries were constructed in a second round of multiplex PCR and then size-selected and purified. Paired-end sequencing of the libraries was performed with 100 bp reads on an Illumina HiSeq2000. The original pipeline was this. SOAPnuke was used to process the raw data, throwing out any read that contained adapters or uncalled bases, had a mean Phred below 15, or lacked an exact constant-primer or identifier match. COPE v1.2.5 was used to merge high-quality paired reads, and clonotypes were defined as unique nucleotide sequences. MiTCR v1.1 was used to align the clonotypes against IMGT TRBV, TRBD and TRBJ reference segments. The analysis was restricted to V-J combinations with a frequency above 0.0001, which together covered around 99% of the repertoires. A TCS score was defined as the ratio between F50 (clonal expansion) and ExV (chaos), using BLOSUM62-based TCRdist between CDR3 peptides within each V-J. Welch's t-statistics and random forest reduced around 550 V-J features to roughly 13, which were used in a naive Bayes classifier (R e1071). The raw public reads went through TCRdb reprocessing: fastp at Q25, MiXCR clone calling, in-frame beta chains kept. Merged by CDR3 protein, the rows form single entries marked with the most common genes and DNA. For this entry, the V and J calls and clone size follow TCRdb and not the study's own pipeline. This sample lists around 700,000 distinct CDR3 sequences; roughly a sixth were detected once. The biggest ten clones account for approximately 16% of the sample.

The V and J segments used are TRBV12-3 or TRBV12-4 and TRBJ2-1, with the identity of the D gene unclear. This sequence was found in a woman in her fifties or sixties with Graves' hyperthyroidism that later progressed to Graves' ophthalmopathy. The sample was blood. CDR3 reads: CASSYTVSSYNEQFF. At the DNA level, the sequence is TGTGCCAGCAGTTATACGGTCAGCTCCTACAATGAGCAGTTCTTC.